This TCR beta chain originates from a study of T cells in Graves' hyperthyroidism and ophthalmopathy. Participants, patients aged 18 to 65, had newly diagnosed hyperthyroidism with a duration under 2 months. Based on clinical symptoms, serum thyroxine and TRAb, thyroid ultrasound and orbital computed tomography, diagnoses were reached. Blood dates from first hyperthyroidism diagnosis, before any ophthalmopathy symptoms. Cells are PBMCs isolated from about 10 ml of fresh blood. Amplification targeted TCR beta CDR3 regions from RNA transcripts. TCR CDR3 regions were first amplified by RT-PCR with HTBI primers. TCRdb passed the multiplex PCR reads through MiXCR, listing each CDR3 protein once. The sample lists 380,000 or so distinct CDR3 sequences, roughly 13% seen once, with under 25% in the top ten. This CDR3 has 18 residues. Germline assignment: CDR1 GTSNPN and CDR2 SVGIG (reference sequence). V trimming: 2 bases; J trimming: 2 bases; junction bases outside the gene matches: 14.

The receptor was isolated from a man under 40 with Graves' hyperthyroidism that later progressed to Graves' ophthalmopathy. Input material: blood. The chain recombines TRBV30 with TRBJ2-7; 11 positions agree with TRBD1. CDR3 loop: CAWSRDRGGVAAPYEQYF. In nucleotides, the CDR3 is TGTGCCTGGAGTCGGGACAGGGGGGGAGTAGCGGCACCCTACGAGCAGTACTTC. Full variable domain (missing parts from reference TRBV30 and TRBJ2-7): SQTIHQWPATLVQPVGSPLSLECTVEGTSNPNLYWYRQAAGRGLQLLFYSVGIGQISSEVPQNLSASRPQDRQFILSSKKLLLSDSGFYLCAWSRDRGGVAAPYEQYFGPGTRLTVT.